This T cell receptor (beta chain) was found in a study of blood T cell repertoires in COVID-19. About the study: COVID-19 samples, acute and convalescent, were from the United States, Italy and Spain. Nucleic acid was either cDNA or gDNA, and it came from T cells, B-cell-depleted T cells, or PBMCs.

Under the authors' procedure: Researchers report that nucleated cell counts were estimated from reference gene primer amplification. TCRdb keeps only in-frame clones here, not all; method: immunoSEQ multiplex PCR. V, J and clone size are taken as reported in that table, and D and trimming were inferred from the DNA itself. The table includes roughly 250,000 clones, more than 80% detected once. Germline CDR1 is SGHTA and CDR2 is FQGTGA. V lost 0 bases to trimming and J lost 4 bases, with 8 bases between them. The CDR3 has 14 residues. Those enrolled, adults aged roughly 18 to 100 years, came from about two dozen US areas.

The sequencing sample was made of PBMCs or T cells enriched from blood (not recorded which). V is TRBV7-3 and J is TRBJ2-3; unclear D gene. This TCR was sampled from a young woman who had recovered from COVID-19. CDR3 in amino acids: CASSLTRLPDTQYF. The CDR3 DNA reads TGTGCCAGCAGCTTAACTCGGTTGCCAGATACGCAGTATTTT.